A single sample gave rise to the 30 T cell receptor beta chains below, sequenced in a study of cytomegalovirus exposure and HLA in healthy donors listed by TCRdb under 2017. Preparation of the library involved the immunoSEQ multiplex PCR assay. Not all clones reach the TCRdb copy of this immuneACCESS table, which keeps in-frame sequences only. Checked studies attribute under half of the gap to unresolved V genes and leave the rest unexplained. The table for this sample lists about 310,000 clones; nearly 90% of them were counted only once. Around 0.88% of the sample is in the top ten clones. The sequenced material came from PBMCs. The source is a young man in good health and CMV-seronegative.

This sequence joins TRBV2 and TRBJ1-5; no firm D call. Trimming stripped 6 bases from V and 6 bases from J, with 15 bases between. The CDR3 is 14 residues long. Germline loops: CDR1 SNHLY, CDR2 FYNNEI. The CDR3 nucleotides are TGTGCCAGCAGCATAGACGAGGGCGGTCAGCCCCAGCATTTT. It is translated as CASSIDEGGQPQHF.

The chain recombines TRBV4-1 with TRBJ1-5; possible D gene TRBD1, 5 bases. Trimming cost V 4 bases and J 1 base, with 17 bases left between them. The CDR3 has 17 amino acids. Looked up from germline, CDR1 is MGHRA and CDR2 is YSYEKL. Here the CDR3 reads CASSLNQGIVSNQPQHF. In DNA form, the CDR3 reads TGCGCCAGCAGCCTCAACCAGGGCATAGTAAGCAATCAGCCCCAGCATTTT.

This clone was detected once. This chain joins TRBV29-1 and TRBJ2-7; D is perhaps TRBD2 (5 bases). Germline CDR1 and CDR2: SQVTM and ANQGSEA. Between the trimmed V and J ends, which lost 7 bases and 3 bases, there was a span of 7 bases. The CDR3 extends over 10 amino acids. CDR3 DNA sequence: TGCAGCGCCGGGGACTACGAGCAGTACTTC. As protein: CSAGDYEQYF.

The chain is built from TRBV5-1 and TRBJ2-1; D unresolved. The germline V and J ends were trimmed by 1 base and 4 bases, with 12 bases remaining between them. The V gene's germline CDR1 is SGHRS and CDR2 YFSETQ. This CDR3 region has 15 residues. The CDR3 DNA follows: TGCGCCAGCAGCTTGTACCTTCAGGCATACAATGAGCAGTTCTTC. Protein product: CASSLYLQAYNEQFF. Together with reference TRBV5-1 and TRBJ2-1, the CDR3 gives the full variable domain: KAGVTQTPRYLIKTRGQQVTLSCSPISGHRSVSWYQQTPGQGLQFLFEYFSETQRNKGNFPGRFSGRQFSNSRSEMNVSTLELGDSALYLCASSLYLQAYNEQFFGPGTRLTVL.

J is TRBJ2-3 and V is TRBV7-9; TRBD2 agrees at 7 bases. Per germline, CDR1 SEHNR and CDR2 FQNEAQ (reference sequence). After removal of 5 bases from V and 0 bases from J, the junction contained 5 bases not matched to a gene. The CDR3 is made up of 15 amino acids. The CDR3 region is CASSPYGGSTDTQYF. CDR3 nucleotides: TGTGCCAGCAGCCCTTACGGGGGGAGCACAGATACGCAGTATTTT. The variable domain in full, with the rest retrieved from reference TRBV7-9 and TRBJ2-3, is DTGVSQNPRHKITKRGQNVTFRCDPISEHNRLYWYRQTLGQGPEFLTYFQNEAQLEKSRLLSDRFSAERPKGSFSTLEIQRTEQGDSAMYLCASSPYGGSTDTQYFGPGTRLTVL.

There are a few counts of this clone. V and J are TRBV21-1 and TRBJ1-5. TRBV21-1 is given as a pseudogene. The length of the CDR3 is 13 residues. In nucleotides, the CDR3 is TGTGCCAGCAGACCACTTAGCAATCAGCCCCAGCATTTT. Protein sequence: CASRPLSNQPQHF.

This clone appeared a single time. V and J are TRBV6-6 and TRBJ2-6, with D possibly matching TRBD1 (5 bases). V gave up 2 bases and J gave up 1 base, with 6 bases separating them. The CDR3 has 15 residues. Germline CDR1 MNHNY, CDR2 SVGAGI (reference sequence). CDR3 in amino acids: CASSYRGSGANVLTF. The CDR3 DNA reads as TGTGCCAGCAGTTACAGGGGTTCTGGGGCCAACGTCCTGACTTTC.

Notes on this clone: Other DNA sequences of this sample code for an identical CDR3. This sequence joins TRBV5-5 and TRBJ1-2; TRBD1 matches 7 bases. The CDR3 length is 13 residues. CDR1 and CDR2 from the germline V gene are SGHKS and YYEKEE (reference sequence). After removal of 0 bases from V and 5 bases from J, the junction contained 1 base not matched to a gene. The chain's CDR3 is CASSLAGGYGYTF. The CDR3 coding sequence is TGTGCCAGCAGCTTGGCAGGGGGATATGGCTACACCTTC.

CDR3 protein: CASSYRGGEKLFF. The CDR3 bases are TGTGCCAGCAGTTACAGGGGTGGTGAAAAACTGTTTTTT. The rearrangement uses TRBV27 and TRBJ1-4; 7 bases match TRBD1. The V segment lost 4 bases and the J segment 7 bases; nucleotides outside the gene matches: 3. The CDR3 runs 13 residues. Germline CDR1 is MNHEY and CDR2 is SMNVEV (reference sequence).

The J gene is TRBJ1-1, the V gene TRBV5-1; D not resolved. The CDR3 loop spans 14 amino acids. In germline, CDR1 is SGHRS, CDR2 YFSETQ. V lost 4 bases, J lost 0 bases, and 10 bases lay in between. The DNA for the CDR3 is TGCGCCAGCAGCGCGGGCAGTTTGAACACTGAAGCTTTCTTT. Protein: CASSAGSLNTEAFF.

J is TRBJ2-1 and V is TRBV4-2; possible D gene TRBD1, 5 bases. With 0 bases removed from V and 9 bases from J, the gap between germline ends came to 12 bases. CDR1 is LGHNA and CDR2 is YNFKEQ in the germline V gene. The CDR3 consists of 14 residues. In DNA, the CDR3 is TGTGCCAGCAGCCAAGAAAGGACCCAGGGTGAGCAGTTCTTC. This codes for CASSQERTQGEQFF.

CDR3 protein: CASSPDRGVFVESGYTF. The DNA for the CDR3 is TGTGCCAGCTCACCGGACAGGGGTGTGTTTGTTGAAAGTGGCTACACCTTC. The chain recombines TRBV18 with TRBJ1-2, with 9 positions matching TRBD1. The trim removed 3 bases at V and 7 bases at J, leaving 15 bases unmatched. The CDR3 runs 17 residues. From germline, CDR1 is KGHSH and CDR2 LQKENI.

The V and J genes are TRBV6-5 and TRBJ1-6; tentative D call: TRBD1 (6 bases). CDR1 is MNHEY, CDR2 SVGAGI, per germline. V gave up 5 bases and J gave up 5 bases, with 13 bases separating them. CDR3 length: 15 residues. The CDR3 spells CASSRPGADNSPLHF. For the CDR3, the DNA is TGTGCCAGCAGTAGACCAGGGGCCGATAATTCACCCCTCCACTTT.

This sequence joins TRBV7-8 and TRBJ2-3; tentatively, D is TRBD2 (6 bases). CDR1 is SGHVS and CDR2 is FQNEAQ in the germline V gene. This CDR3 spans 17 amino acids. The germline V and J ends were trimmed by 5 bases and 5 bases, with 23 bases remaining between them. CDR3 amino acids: CASSTGEGSGRLDTQYF. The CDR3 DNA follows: TGTGCCAGCAGCACGGGGGAAGGGAGCGGCCGTTTAGATACGCAGTATTTT. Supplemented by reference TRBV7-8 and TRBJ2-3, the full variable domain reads GAGVSQSPRYKVAKRGQDVALRCDPISGHVSLFWYQQALGQGPEFLTYFQNEAQLDKSGLPSDRFFAERPEGSVSTLKIQRTQQEDSAVYLCASSTGEGSGRLDTQYFGPGTRLTVL.

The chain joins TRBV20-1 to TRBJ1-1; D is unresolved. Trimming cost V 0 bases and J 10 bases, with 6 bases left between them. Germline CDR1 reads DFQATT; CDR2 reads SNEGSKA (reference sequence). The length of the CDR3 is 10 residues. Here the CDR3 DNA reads TGCAGTGCTAGAGAGGAGTTAGCTTTCTTT. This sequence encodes CSAREELAFF.

In DNA form, the CDR3 reads TGTGCCATCCGCCCCGGGACAGATAATTTGAACACCGGGGAGCTGTTTTTT. This translates into CAIRPGTDNLNTGELFF. The J gene is TRBJ2-2, the V gene TRBV2, with 7 bases matching TRBD1. With V trimmed by 10 bases and J by 1 base, 15 bases remained unmatched. Germline V gene data show CDR1 as SNHLY and CDR2 as FYNNEI. The CDR3 is made up of 17 amino acids.

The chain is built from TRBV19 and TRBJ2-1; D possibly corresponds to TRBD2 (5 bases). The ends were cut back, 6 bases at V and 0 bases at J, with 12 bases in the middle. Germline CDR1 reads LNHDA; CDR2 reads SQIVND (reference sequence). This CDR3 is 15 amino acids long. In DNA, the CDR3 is TGTGCCAGTAGCATTACGGGGAGCTCCTACAATGAGCAGTTCTTC. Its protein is CASSITGSSYNEQFF.

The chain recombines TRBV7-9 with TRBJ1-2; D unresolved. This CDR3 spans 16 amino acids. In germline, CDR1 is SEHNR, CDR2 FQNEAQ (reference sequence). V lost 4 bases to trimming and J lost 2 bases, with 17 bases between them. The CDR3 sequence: CASSSETGQANYGYTF. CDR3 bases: TGTGCCAGCAGCTCCGAGACCGGTCAGGCGAACTATGGCTACACCTTC.

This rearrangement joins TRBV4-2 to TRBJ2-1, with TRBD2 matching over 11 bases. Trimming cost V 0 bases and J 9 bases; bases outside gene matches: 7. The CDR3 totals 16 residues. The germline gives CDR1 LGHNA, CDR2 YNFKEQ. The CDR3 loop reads CASSQELAGGAAEQFF. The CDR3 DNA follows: TGTGCCAGCAGCCAAGAGCTAGCGGGGGGAGCTGCTGAGCAGTTCTTC.

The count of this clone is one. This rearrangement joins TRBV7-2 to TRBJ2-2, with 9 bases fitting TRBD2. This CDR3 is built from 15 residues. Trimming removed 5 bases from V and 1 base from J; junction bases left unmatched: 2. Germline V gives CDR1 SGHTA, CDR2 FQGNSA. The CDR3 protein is CASSPLAGNTGELFF. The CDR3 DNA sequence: TGTGCCAGCAGCCCACTAGCGGGGAACACCGGGGAGCTGTTTTTT.

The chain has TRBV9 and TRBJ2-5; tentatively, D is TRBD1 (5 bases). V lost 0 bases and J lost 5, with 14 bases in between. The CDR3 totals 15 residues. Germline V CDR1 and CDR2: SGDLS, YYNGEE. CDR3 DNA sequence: TGTGCCAGCAGCGTAGCGCAGGGCCGATTGGAGACCCAGTACTTC. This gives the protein CASSVAQGRLETQYF.

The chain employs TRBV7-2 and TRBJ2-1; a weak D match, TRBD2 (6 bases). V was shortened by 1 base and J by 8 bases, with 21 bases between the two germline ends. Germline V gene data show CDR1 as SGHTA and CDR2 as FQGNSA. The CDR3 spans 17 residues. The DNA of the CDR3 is TGTGCCAGCAGCTTAGTTGAACTAGCCCCCGAAGGGGATGAGCAGTTCTTC. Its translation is CASSLVELAPEGDEQFF. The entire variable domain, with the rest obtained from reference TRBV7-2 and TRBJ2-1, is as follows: GAGVSQSPSNKVTEKGKDVELRCDPISGHTALYWYRQSLGQGLEFLIYFQGNSAPDKSGLPSDRFSAERTGGSVSTLTIQRTQQEDSAVYLCASSLVELAPEGDEQFFGPGTRLTVL.

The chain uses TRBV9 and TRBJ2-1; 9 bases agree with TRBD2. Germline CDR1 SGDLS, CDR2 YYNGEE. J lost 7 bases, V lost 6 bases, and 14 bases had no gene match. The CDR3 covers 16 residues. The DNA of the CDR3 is TGTGCCAGCAACCTTGGGGCGGGGGGGCCGTTGAATGAGCAGTTCTTC. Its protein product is CASNLGAGGPLNEQFF. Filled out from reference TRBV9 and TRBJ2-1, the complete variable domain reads DSGVTQTPKHLITATGQRVTLRCSPRSGDLSVYWYQQSLDQGLQFLIQYYNGEERAKGNILERFSAQQFPDLHSELNLSSLELGDSALYFCASNLGAGGPLNEQFFGPGTRLTVL.

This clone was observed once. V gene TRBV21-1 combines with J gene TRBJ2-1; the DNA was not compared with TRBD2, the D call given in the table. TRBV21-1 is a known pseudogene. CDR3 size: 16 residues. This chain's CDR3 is CASSKVGGGPGNEQFF. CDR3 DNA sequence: TGTGCCAGCAGCAAAGTTGGCGGGGGGCCTGGCAATGAGCAGTTCTTC.

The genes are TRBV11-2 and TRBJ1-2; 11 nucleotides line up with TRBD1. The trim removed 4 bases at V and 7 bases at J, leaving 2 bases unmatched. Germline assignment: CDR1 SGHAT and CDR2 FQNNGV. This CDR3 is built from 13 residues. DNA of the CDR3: TGTGCCAGCAGCTCGGACAGGGGGCTTGGCTACACCTTC. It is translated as CASSSDRGLGYTF.

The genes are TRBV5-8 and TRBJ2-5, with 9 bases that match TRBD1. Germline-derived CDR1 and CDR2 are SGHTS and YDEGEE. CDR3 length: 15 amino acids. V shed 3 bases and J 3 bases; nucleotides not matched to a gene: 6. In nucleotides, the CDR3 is TGTGCCAGCAGCTCATGGACAGGGGAAGAAGAGACCCAGTACTTC. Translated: CASSSWTGEEETQYF.

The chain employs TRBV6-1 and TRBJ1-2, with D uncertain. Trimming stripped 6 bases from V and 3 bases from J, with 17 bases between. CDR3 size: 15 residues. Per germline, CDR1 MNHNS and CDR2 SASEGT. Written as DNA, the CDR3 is TGTGCCAGCAGGAGTCGACGGAGCGGTTACTATGGCTACACCTTC. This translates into CASRSRRSGYYGYTF.

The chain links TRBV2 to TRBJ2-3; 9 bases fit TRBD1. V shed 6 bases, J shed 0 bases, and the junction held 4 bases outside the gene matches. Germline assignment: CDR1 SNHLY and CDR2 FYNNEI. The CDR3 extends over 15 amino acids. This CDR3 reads CASRPGTGSTDTQYF. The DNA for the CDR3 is TGTGCCAGCAGACCCGGGACAGGGAGCACAGATACGCAGTATTTT.

CDR3 protein: CASSASGGSGEQFF. CDR3 bases: TGTGCCAGCAGCGCTAGCGGGGGTTCCGGTGAGCAGTTCTTC. The V and J genes are TRBV11-3 and TRBJ2-1, with 10 bases aligning to TRBD2. This CDR3 contains 14 residues. The V and J ends lost 5 bases and 9 bases, in that order; junction bases with no gene match: 7. Germline-derived CDR1 and CDR2 are SGHNT and YENEEA.

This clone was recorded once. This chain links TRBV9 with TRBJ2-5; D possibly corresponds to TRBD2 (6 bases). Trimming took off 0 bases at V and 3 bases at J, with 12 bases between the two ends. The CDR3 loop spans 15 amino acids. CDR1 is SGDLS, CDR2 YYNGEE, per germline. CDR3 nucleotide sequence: TGTGCCAGCAGCGTAGGCGCAGGAGGGGAAGAGACCCAGTACTTC. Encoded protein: CASSVGAGGEETQYF.